The 21 T cell receptor beta chains reported below all come from one sample, sequenced in a study of cytomegalovirus exposure and HLA in healthy donors. The primer mix had 60 Vbeta and 13 Jbeta primers. The data were produced by immunoSEQ multiplex PCR, yet TCRdb's version contains in-frame clones alone and is incomplete. The table lists some 150,000 clones, almost 85% of them singletons. Sequences were obtained from PBMCs. Receptors originate from a man aged 18-30 years in good health and CMV-seropositive.

This clone turned up a few times. This rearrangement joins TRBV7-8 to TRBJ2-1; perhaps TRBD2 as D (5 bases). The CDR3 has 15 residues. With 5 bases removed from V and 4 bases from J, the gap between germline ends came to 15 bases. Germline V gene data show CDR1 as SGHVS and CDR2 as FQNEAQ. The CDR3 reads CASSIGYGGYNEQFF. The CDR3 region has the DNA TGTGCCAGCAGCATAGGCTACGGAGGTTACAATGAGCAGTTCTTC. The whole variable domain, remainder taken from reference TRBV7-8 and TRBJ2-1, is GAGVSQSPRYKVAKRGQDVALRCDPISGHVSLFWYQQALGQGPEFLTYFQNEAQLDKSGLPSDRFFAERPEGSVSTLKIQRTQQEDSAVYLCASSIGYGGYNEQFFGPGTRLTVL.

Concerning this clone: One junction end disagrees with the germline gene, perhaps due to a read error. The chain carries TRBV7-7 and TRBJ2-1, with 10 positions matching TRBD2. The CDR3 has 17 amino acids. Per the germline V gene, CDR1 is SSHAT and CDR2 is FNYEAQ (reference sequence). The CDR3 coding sequence is TGTGCTAGCAGCCCCGGGCCCCCTAGCGGGGGATACAATGAGCAGTTCTTC. It is translated as CASSPGPPSGGYNEQFF.

The V call is TRBV6-5, the J call TRBJ2-7; TRBD2 matches 11 bases. Germline CDR1 MNHEY, CDR2 SVGAGI. This CDR3 is built from 15 residues. V dropped 1 base and J dropped 6; count of bases not matched to a gene: 5. CDR3 nucleotides: TGTGCCAGCAGTTACTTACTAGCGGGAGCGACCGAGCAGTACTTC. It translates to CASSYLLAGATEQYF.

The CDR3 reads CASSQGGGDQPQHF. DNA for the CDR3: TGCGCCAGCAGCCAAGGGGGCGGGGATCAGCCCCAGCATTTT. The rearrangement joins TRBV4-1 to TRBJ1-5; a weak D match, TRBD1 (5 bases). Trimming removed 1 base at V and 5 bases at J, with 9 bases between. The germline CDR1 and CDR2 sequences are MGHRA and YSYEKL. The CDR3 loop spans 14 amino acids.

J is TRBJ2-5 and V is TRBV18; 7 bases map to TRBD1. CDR3 size: 16 residues. Trimming cost V 2 bases and J 3 bases; bases outside gene matches: 9. Germline V gene data show CDR1 as KGHSH and CDR2 as LQKENI. CDR3 amino acids: CASSPGYLTGKETQYF. The CDR3 nucleotides read TGTGCCAGCTCACCAGGCTATTTGACAGGGAAAGAGACCCAGTACTTC.

V usage is TRBV7-9 and J usage is TRBJ2-3, with 9 bases identical to TRBD1. CDR1 SEHNR and CDR2 FQNEAQ come from the germline V gene (reference sequence). J was trimmed by 5 bases and V by 5 bases; bases with no gene match: 17. The CDR3 extends over 18 amino acids. The CDR3 sequence is CASSRREFRDREGDTQYF. Here the CDR3 DNA reads TGTGCCAGCAGCCGTCGTGAGTTTCGGGACAGGGAGGGAGATACGCAGTATTTT.

The rearrangement uses TRBV19 and TRBJ1-2; D remains ambiguous. The CDR3 covers 15 residues. V was trimmed by 5 bases and J by 7 bases, leaving 20 bases between them. Germline assignment: CDR1 LNHDA and CDR2 SQIVND (reference sequence). The CDR3 coding sequence is TGTGCCAGTAGTGCGGGCCCCAACCCGGGTGGTGGCTACACCTTC. Translating it yields CASSAGPNPGGGYTF.

The chain employs TRBV5-6 and TRBJ1-1; D gene unclear. V lost 1 base and J 3 bases, leaving 7 bases between the germline ends. The germline CDR1 and CDR2 sequences are SGHDT and YYEEEE. The CDR3 extends over 13 amino acids. The CDR3 region is CASSLITDTEAFF. In DNA form, the CDR3 reads TGTGCCAGCAGCTTGATAACAGACACTGAAGCTTTCTTT.

Comments on this clone: This CDR3 is also generated by other DNA sequences in the sample. V is TRBV5-1 and J is TRBJ2-7; 8 bases map to TRBD1. Germline CDR1 reads SGHRS; CDR2 reads YFSETQ. Unmatched junction bases numbered 0, after V lost 0 bases and J lost 1 base. CDR3 size: 14 residues. The CDR3, as DNA: TGCGCCAGCAGCTTGGGACAGGGGTCCTACGAGCAGTACTTC. It specifies CASSLGQGSYEQYF.

The chain uses TRBV11-2 and TRBJ1-2; D uncertain. Germline assignment: CDR1 SGHAT and CDR2 FQNNGV. The CDR3 has 12 amino acids. The V gene lost 2 bases and the J gene lost 5 bases, with 6 bases spanning the gap. The CDR3: CASSLYGYGYTF. Here the CDR3 DNA reads TGTGCCAGCAGCTTATACGGGTATGGCTACACCTTC.

This clone has a single count. The gene calls are TRBV5-1 and TRBJ2-2; TRBD2 matches at 8 bases. Germline CDR1 SGHRS, CDR2 YFSETQ. This CDR3 is built from 16 residues. V was clipped by 4 bases and J by 6 bases; unmatched bases: 11. CDR3 coding DNA: TGCGCCAGCAGCATTGGTTCAGCGGGAGTCCCCGGGGAGCTGTTTTTT. Translating gives CASSIGSAGVPGELFF.

The chain uses TRBV14 and TRBJ2-3; 10 nucleotides align to TRBD2. This CDR3 is 16 amino acids long. The germline CDR1 and CDR2 sequences are SGHDN and FVKESK. Trimming cost V 2 bases and J 7 bases; bases outside gene matches: 9. Here the CDR3 DNA reads TGTGCCAGCAGCCAACCCAGCGGGAGGGCCACCTATACGCAGTATTTT. Its translation is CASSQPSGRATYTQYF.

The rearrangement joins TRBV19 to TRBJ1-1; D is perhaps TRBD1 (5 bases). CDR3 length: 15 residues. Germline lookup yields CDR1 LNHDA and CDR2 SQIVND (reference sequence). V dropped 7 bases and J dropped 4 bases, with 19 bases sitting between them. The CDR3 is CASTIGGRGSTEAFF. In nucleotides, the CDR3 is TGTGCCAGTACCATTGGTGGTAGGGGCAGCACTGAAGCTTTCTTT. The variable domain in full, completed from reference TRBV19 and TRBJ1-1, reads DGGITQSPKYLFRKEGQNVTLSCEQNLNHDAMYWYRQDPGQGLRLIYYSQIVNDFQKGDIAEGYSVSREKKESFPLTVTSAQKNPTAFYLCASTIGGRGSTEAFFGQGTRLTVV.

The chain joins TRBV5-4 to TRBJ2-1; 9 nucleotides line up with TRBD2. Germline lookup yields CDR1 SGHNT and CDR2 YYREEE (reference sequence). The CDR3 is 16 residues long. J gave up 2 bases and V 1 base, and 4 bases lay outside the gene matches. The CDR3 is CASSLILAGTYNEQFF. In DNA form, the CDR3 reads TGTGCCAGCAGCTTGATCCTAGCGGGAACCTACAATGAGCAGTTCTTC. The full variable domain, completed using reference TRBV5-4 and TRBJ2-1, is ETGVTQSPTHLIKTRGQQVTLRCSSQSGHNTVSWYQQALGQGPQFIFQYYREEENGRGNFPPRFSGLQFPNYSSELNVNALELDDSALYLCASSLILAGTYNEQFFGPGTRLTVL.

This sequence joins TRBV5-1 and TRBJ2-5; 10 bases are a match to TRBD1. V shed 4 bases, J shed 4 bases, and the junction held 13 bases outside the gene matches. There are 17 residues in the CDR3. Germline lookup yields CDR1 SGHRS and CDR2 YFSETQ. CDR3 sequence reads: CASSREGVRQGAETQYF. The CDR3 bases are TGCGCCAGCAGCCGAGAGGGAGTAAGACAGGGGGCAGAGACCCAGTACTTC.

This chain links TRBV19 with TRBJ1-2, with 10 bases aligning to TRBD1. The germline V gene encodes CDR1 LNHDA and CDR2 SQIVND (reference sequence). The V segment lost 5 bases and the J segment 4 bases; nucleotides outside the gene matches: 10. This CDR3 is built from 16 residues. The CDR3 nucleotides read TGTGCCAGTAGTTCCCCCGGGACAGGGGAGGGCTATGGCTACACCTTC. Protein: CASSSPGTGEGYGYTF.

This chain joins TRBV5-1 and TRBJ1-4, with 7 bases matching TRBD1. Germline CDR1 SGHRS, CDR2 YFSETQ. This CDR3 spans 14 amino acids. Trimming cost V 5 bases and J 5 bases; bases outside gene matches: 6. The CDR3 nucleotides are TGCGCCAGCAGGGGACAGAATGACAATGAAAAACTGTTTTTT. Translation gives CASRGQNDNEKLFF.

V is TRBV9 and J is TRBJ2-3; perhaps TRBD2 as D (6 bases). Germline V lookup: CDR1 SGDLS, CDR2 YYNGEE. V shed 1 base and J shed 0 bases, with 15 bases lying between them. There are 17 residues in the CDR3. The chain's CDR3 is CASSVSNAGISTDTQYF. Written as DNA, the CDR3 is TGTGCCAGCAGCGTAAGTAACGCGGGAATAAGCACAGATACGCAGTATTTT.

CDR3 amino acids: CASSPARGQAIYGYTF. The CDR3 DNA sequence: TGCGCCAGCAGCCCCGCTCGGGGACAGGCCATCTATGGCTACACCTTC. V is TRBV5-1 and J is TRBJ1-2; TRBD1 matches at 8 bases. V dropped 4 bases and J dropped 4; count of bases not matched to a gene: 12. The CDR3 extends over 16 amino acids. Germline V gene sequence: CDR1 SGHRS, CDR2 YFSETQ.

The V and J genes are TRBV7-8 and TRBJ2-5; weak D call: TRBD2 (5 bases). The last part of the DNA fits TRBJ2-7 better; the J call may be wrong. Looked up from germline, CDR1 is SGHVS and CDR2 is FQNEAQ. The length of the CDR3 is 16 residues. CDR3 loop: CASSYEESRDSYEQYF. Written as DNA, the CDR3 is TGTGCCAGCAGCTATGAAGAATCCCGGGACTCCTACGAGCAGTACTTC.

This clone has just one count. The genes are TRBV28 and TRBJ1-1, with 8 bases lining up with TRBD1. Trimming took 3 bases from V and 3 from J; bases not matched to a gene: 12. Germline assignment: CDR1 MDHEN and CDR2 SYDVKM. This CDR3 is 17 amino acids long. CDR3 nucleotides: TGTGCCAGCAGTTTTTCCCCCACAGGGGGTGAATACACTGAAGCTTTCTTT. It specifies CASSFSPTGGEYTEAFF.